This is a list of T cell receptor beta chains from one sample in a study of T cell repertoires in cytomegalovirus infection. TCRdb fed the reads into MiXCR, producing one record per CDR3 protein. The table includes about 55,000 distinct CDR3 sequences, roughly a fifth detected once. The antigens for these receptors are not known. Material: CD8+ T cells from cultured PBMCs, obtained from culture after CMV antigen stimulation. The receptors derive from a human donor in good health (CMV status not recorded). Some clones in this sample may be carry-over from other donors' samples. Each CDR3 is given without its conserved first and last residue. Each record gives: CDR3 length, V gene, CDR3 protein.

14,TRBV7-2,ASSLQRGQGNYGYT
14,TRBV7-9,ASSLPQGTANTEAF
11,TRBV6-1,ASIGTGFHEQY
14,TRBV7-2,ATQGRSGPNTGELF
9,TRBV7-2,ASSLGLEQY
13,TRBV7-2,ASSLADRSNQPQH
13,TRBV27,ASSLWAGPSYEQY
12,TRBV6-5,ASRRRTGKEKLF
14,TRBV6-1,ASSEGDVYYNSPLH
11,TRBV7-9,ASLQGGANVLT
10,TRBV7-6,ASSSPYNEQF
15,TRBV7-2,ASSLVSASATNEKLF
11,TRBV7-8,ASSLEYRGEQF
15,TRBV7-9,ASSLALGDSSYNEQF
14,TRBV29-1,SVRDTESYSNQPQH
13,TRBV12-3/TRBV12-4,ASSLMGGRWDTQY
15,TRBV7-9,ASSSSFEYRGRQGYT
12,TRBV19,ASKGVREGREQF
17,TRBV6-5,ASSFALWGLAGAQETQY
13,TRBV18,ASSFRLVTYNEQF
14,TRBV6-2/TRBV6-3,ASSTYRGTPYNEQF
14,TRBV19,ASSIVSGSRRTEAF
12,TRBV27,ASSLRGFHQPQH
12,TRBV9,ASSVSRNTDTQY
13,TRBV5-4,ASSGTGTSFEEQF
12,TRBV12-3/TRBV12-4,ASSLSFGDRGQF
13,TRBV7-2,ASSFSVYSNQPQH
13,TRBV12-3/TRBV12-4,ASSLSGGPHYEQY
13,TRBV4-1,ASSQGPGVNTEAF
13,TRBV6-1,ASSEDRGLSYEQY
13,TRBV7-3,ASSLTSRSQETQY
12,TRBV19,ASSISHWNTEAF
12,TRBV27,ASSLSTGINEQF
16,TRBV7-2,ASSHRGGGGRVGYIQY
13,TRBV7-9,ASSLISGYRTEAF
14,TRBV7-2,ASSSGRELRTDTQY